Below are 21 T cell receptor beta chains sequenced from a single sample in a study of cytomegalovirus exposure and HLA in healthy donors. Primers: 60 Vbeta forward and 13 Jbeta reverse. Some clones are missing from TCRdb's copy, which holds only in-frame ones; the method was immunoSEQ multiplex PCR. Of about 110,000 clones listed, around 80% are singletons. The sequenced material came from PBMCs. The receptors come from a woman younger than 30 in good health and CMV-seropositive.

The chain joins TRBV4-2 to TRBJ2-2; TRBD2 aligns across 9 bases. The CDR3 sequence is 17 residues long. Germline loops: CDR1 LGHNA, CDR2 YNFKEQ. V was pared by 4 bases and J by 7 bases, with 13 bases of the junction left unmatched. Here the CDR3 DNA reads TGTGCCAGCAGCCCTCTCGGGGCGGGAGGGCCTCACGGGGAGCTGTTTTTT. Protein sequence: CASSPLGAGGPHGELFF.

The genes are TRBV19 and TRBJ2-1; 7 bases map to TRBD1. This CDR3 spans 15 amino acids. CDR1 is LNHDA, CDR2 SQIVND, per germline (reference sequence). With 5 bases clipped from V and 2 bases from J, the junction kept 6 bases outside the gene matches. CDR3 protein: CASSASGTAYNEQFF. The CDR3 DNA follows: TGTGCCAGTAGTGCATCCGGGACAGCCTACAATGAGCAGTTCTTC.

The CDR3 loop reads CAISEGLGGYTF. Written as DNA, the CDR3 is TGTGCCATCAGTGAGGGCCTCGGGGGCTACACCTTC. The chain recombines TRBV10-3 with TRBJ1-2; D unresolved. The CDR3 runs to 12 residues. V lost 2 bases and J lost 8, with 9 bases in between. Germline V gives CDR1 ENHRY, CDR2 SYGVKD.

The chain couples TRBV4-1 to TRBJ1-1; maybe TRBD1 (5 bases). Trimming removed 6 bases from V and 0 bases from J, with 11 bases in between. Germline V gene lookup returns CDR1 MGHRA and CDR2 YSYEKL. This CDR3 is built from 14 residues. CDR3 DNA: TGCGCCAGCAGTCCTCCGGGGGTGAACACTGAAGCTTTCTTT. It specifies CASSPPGVNTEAFF.

The chain joins TRBV4-1 to TRBJ1-2; tentatively, D is TRBD1 (6 bases). This CDR3 is 14 amino acids long. Germline CDR1 reads MGHRA; CDR2 reads YSYEKL. V was shortened by 6 bases and J by 5 bases, with 16 bases between the two germline ends. The CDR3 here is CASRDEGEGYGYTF. The CDR3 DNA is TGCGCCAGCAGAGACGAGGGGGAGGGGTATGGCTACACCTTC.

This clone was found a few times. This chain connects TRBV4-2 to TRBJ1-5, with a weak D call TRBD1 (6 bases). Trimming left V 2 bases short and J 3 bases short, with 23 bases between. From germline, CDR1 is LGHNA and CDR2 YNFKEQ. The CDR3 consists of 19 residues. The chain's CDR3 is CASSQQGIQGVGPNQPQHF. For the CDR3, the DNA is TGTGCCAGCAGCCAACAGGGGATTCAGGGAGTGGGGCCCAATCAGCCCCAGCATTTT.

The chain joins TRBV5-1 to TRBJ2-1; D call uncertain. Germline V CDR1 and CDR2: SGHRS, YFSETQ. The CDR3 length is 12 residues. V was cut by 4 bases and J by 8 bases, with 10 bases left in between. This CDR3 is CASSPIPHEQFF. CDR3 nucleotides: TGCGCCAGCAGCCCAATTCCCCATGAGCAGTTCTTC.

V usage is TRBV5-4 and J usage is TRBJ1-4; a possible D gene is TRBD1 (5 bases). The CDR3 is made up of 15 amino acids. V lost 4 bases and J lost 0, with 10 bases in between. The germline V gene has CDR1 SGHNT and CDR2 YYREEE (reference sequence). The CDR3 DNA sequence: TGTGCCAGCAGCCCGGGGACTCCAACTAATGAAAAACTGTTTTTT. Protein sequence: CASSPGTPTNEKLFF.

The chain joins TRBV4-1 to TRBJ1-5; no reliable D call. V lost 2 bases and J lost 4, with 18 bases in between. The germline gives CDR1 MGHRA, CDR2 YSYEKL. CDR3 size: 17 residues. The CDR3 loop is CASSQRVLRETNQPQHF. CDR3 DNA: TGCGCCAGCAGCCAACGTGTTCTGAGGGAGACTAATCAGCCCCAGCATTTT.

The J gene is TRBJ2-1, the V gene TRBV9; D not resolved. Per germline, CDR1 SGDLS and CDR2 YYNGEE. There are 13 residues in the CDR3. V dropped 8 bases and J dropped 0 bases, with 9 bases sitting between them. CDR3 protein: CASCTSSYNEQFF. CDR3 coding DNA: TGTGCCAGTTGTACCAGCTCCTACAATGAGCAGTTCTTC.

The chain recombines TRBV19 with TRBJ2-7; 8 bases fit TRBD1. V shed 5 bases and J 0 bases; nucleotides not matched to a gene: 6. Per the germline V gene, CDR1 is LNHDA and CDR2 is SQIVND (reference sequence). There are 15 residues in the CDR3. CDR3 residues: CASSSPGQVSYEQYF. CDR3 sequence (DNA): TGTGCCAGTAGTTCCCCGGGACAGGTCTCCTACGAGCAGTACTTC. The variable domain in full, with the rest retrieved from reference TRBV19 and TRBJ2-7, is DGGITQSPKYLFRKEGQNVTLSCEQNLNHDAMYWYRQDPGQGLRLIYYSQIVNDFQKGDIAEGYSVSREKKESFPLTVTSAQKNPTAFYLCASSSPGQVSYEQYFGPGTRLTVT.

The chain combines TRBV19 with TRBJ2-1; D gene uncertain. The CDR3 has 13 residues. Germline V gene lookup returns CDR1 LNHDA and CDR2 SQIVND (reference sequence). Between the trimmed V and J ends, which lost 0 bases and 3 bases, there was a span of 3 bases. The CDR3 bases are TGTGCCAGTAGTATAGATCACTACAATGAGCAGTTCTTC. It translates to CASSIDHYNEQFF.

The chain uses TRBV2 and TRBJ2-7; 8 nucleotides agree with TRBD1. The V segment lost 7 bases and the J segment 3 bases; nucleotides outside the gene matches: 11. This CDR3 region has 15 residues. Germline lookup yields CDR1 SNHLY and CDR2 FYNNEI. The CDR3 nucleotides read TGTGCCAGCACCCAGGACAGGGAGTTTAACTACGAGCAGTACTTC. It is translated as CASTQDREFNYEQYF.

This clone was seen a single time. The chain couples TRBV7-2 to TRBJ1-5; D is uncertain. CDR1 is SGHTA and CDR2 is FQGNSA in the germline V gene. The CDR3 consists of 13 residues. V was clipped by 1 base and J by 8 bases, with 9 bases between them. The CDR3 protein is CASSLDSGKPQHF. The CDR3 coding sequence is TGTGCCAGCAGCTTAGATTCGGGTAAGCCCCAGCATTTT.

The CDR3 is CASSLGQGGNTIYF. In nucleotides, the CDR3 is TGTGCCAGCAGCCTCGGACAGGGTGGAAACACCATATATTTT. The chain combines TRBV2 with TRBJ1-3, with TRBD1 matching 8 bases. CDR3 length: 14 amino acids. The germline CDR1 and CDR2 sequences are SNHLY and FYNNEI. J gave up 3 bases and V 6 bases, and 4 bases lay outside the gene matches.

The chain's CDR3 is CASTLEVAEETQYF. CDR3 coding DNA: TGTGCCAGCACCTTGGAGGTAGCGGAAGAGACCCAGTACTTC. The gene calls are TRBV7-2 and TRBJ2-5, with a tentative D call TRBD2 (6 bases). The CDR3 sequence is 14 residues long. The V and J ends lost 7 bases and 3 bases respectively, with 15 bases between them. The germline V gene encodes CDR1 SGHTA and CDR2 FQGNSA.

V usage is TRBV28 and J usage is TRBJ2-1; 16 bases are shared with TRBD2. CDR1 is MDHEN, CDR2 SYDVKM, per germline. J was trimmed by 6 bases and V by 5 bases; bases with no gene match: 19. The CDR3 runs to 21 residues. The CDR3 DNA reads as TGTGCCAGCAGTCCCATAGGGGGCCCGGGACTAGCGGGAGGGAGCCTCAATGAGCAGTTCTTC. Residues: CASSPIGGPGLAGGSLNEQFF. Combining the CDR3 with reference TRBV28 and TRBJ2-1 gives the whole variable domain DVKVTQSSRYLVKRTGEKVFLECVQDMDHENMFWYRQDPGLGLRLIYFSYDVKMKEKGDIPEGYSVSREKKERFSLILESASTNQTSMYLCASSPIGGPGLAGGSLNEQFFGPGTRLTVL.

J is TRBJ1-2 and V is TRBV5-1; 10 bases agree with TRBD1. Germline-derived CDR1 and CDR2 are SGHRS and YFSETQ. V gave up 4 bases and J gave up 8 bases; unmatched junction bases: 11. The CDR3 loop spans 15 amino acids. CDR3 sequence: CASSLNEGQGKGYTF. CDR3 nucleotides: TGCGCCAGCAGCCTAAACGAGGGACAGGGGAAAGGCTACACCTTC.

The CDR3 here is CASSPGQGIFGYEQYF. CDR3 sequence (DNA): TGTGCCAGCAGCCCAGGACAGGGCATTTTTGGCTACGAGCAGTACTTC. This chain connects TRBV5-6 to TRBJ2-7; 8 bases are shared with TRBD1. This CDR3 has 16 residues. J gave up 3 bases and V 4 bases, and 12 bases lay outside the gene matches. Germline-derived CDR1 and CDR2 are SGHDT and YYEEEE.

This clone was observed a single time. The chain couples TRBV7-9 to TRBJ1-1; the D is unclear. Germline V gene lookup returns CDR1 SEHNR and CDR2 FQNEAQ (reference sequence). Trimming pared 7 bases from V and 2 bases from J, leaving 14 bases between. This CDR3 spans 14 amino acids. CDR3 region: CASTFSGSNTEAFF. The CDR3 DNA reads as TGTGCCAGCACTTTTTCAGGCAGTAACACTGAAGCTTTCTTT. Full variable domain (outside the CDR3, taken from reference TRBV7-9 and TRBJ1-1): DTGVSQNPRHKITKRGQNVTFRCDPISEHNRLYWYRQTLGQGPEFLTYFQNEAQLEKSRLLSDRFSAERPKGSFSTLEIQRTEQGDSAMYLCASTFSGSNTEAFFGQGTRLTVV.

The V call is TRBV5-8, the J call TRBJ1-1; TRBD1 might be the D (6 bases). Trimming shortened V by 2 bases and J by 9 bases, and 17 bases separated the two germline ends. The CDR3 loop spans 14 amino acids. CDR1 is SGHTS, CDR2 YDEGEE, per germline. The CDR3 loop reads CASSFLADSLQAFF. CDR3 nucleotides: TGTGCCAGCAGCTTCCTCGCGGACAGTCTTCAAGCTTTCTTT.